The TCR beta chain described here comes from a study of T cell responses to AZD1222 COVID-19 vaccine. Method: immunoSEQ multiplex PCR; TCRdb's copy keeps in-frame clones and lacks some. The sample has 95,000 to 150,000 clones, about 87% seen once. V dropped 2 bases and J dropped 2 bases, with 7 bases sitting between them. CDR1 is KGHSH, CDR2 LQKENI, per germline. This CDR3 contains 15 residues. To note about this clone: Its antigen is undetermined.

Findings and caveats of the study: Regions 160-218 and 743-854 dominated among vaccine-associated CD4 TCRs spanning spike. Only five to seven individuals given AZD1222 were seropositive at baseline. Repertoires in all cases were sampled only once the peak T cell response had passed. The donor cohort was predominantly white British with a female majority, and clonal diversity may have been underestimated.

Sequencing was performed on peripheral blood, taken on day 0 of AZD1222 vaccination. The TCR comes from an adult in good health. The rearrangement joins TRBV18 to TRBJ2-6, with a possible D match to TRBD1 (6 bases). CDR3 bases: TGTGCCAGCTCACCATCAGGGGCTGGGGCCAACGTCCTGACTTTC. Translation gives CASSPSGAGANVLTF.